This T cell receptor beta chain comes out of a study of early T cells in non-severe SARS-CoV-2 infection. In the study overall: Sequencing of unsorted whole blood was done on bulk RNA, leaving chains unpaired.

Study-level results: CD4 and private specificities were missed by VDJdb matching, which favored anti-spike CD8 responses.

Looked up from germline, CDR1 is SGHAT and CDR2 is FQNNGV. The CDR3 consists of 14 residues. For this clonotype: The antigen remains undetermined. This may be a read error, as it is one base from a much larger clone.

Separate cDNA molecules each had unique molecular identifiers attached to them. TCRdb redid the calling of the 5' RACE reads with MiXCR, one entry per CDR3 protein. The repertoire consists of more than 65,000 distinct CDR3 sequences, with around 12% occurring once and the leading ten covering around 2.9%. The sequencing here drew on whole blood, taken at baseline. This TCR came from an adult who was a healthcare worker with PCR-confirmed SARS-CoV-2 infection or an uninfected control (not recorded which). The chain couples TRBV11-2 to TRBJ2-7; a weak D match, TRBD1 (5 bases). Here the CDR3 DNA reads TGTGACAGCAGCTTGACAGTCGGCAGCCACGAGCAGTACTTC. Amino acid sequence: CDSSLTVGSHEQYF.